Listed below are T cell receptor beta chains from one sample, sequenced in a study of response to subunit inactivated influenza vaccine. TCRdb ran MiXCR on the RT-PCR reads and lists one entry per CDR3 protein. Of 400,000 to 650,000 distinct CDR3 sequences listed, around 7.9% were seen once; the top ten hold over 10%. The source was PBMCs from blood, collected roughly 24 months after vaccination. Every receptor here comes from a man between 50 and 75 years old who received an inactivated influenza vaccine. The conserved cysteine and the conserved F or W are not part of the CDR3 here. The order of the fields is V gene, J gene, CDR3 length, CDR3 protein.

TRBV7-2,TRBJ2-7,12,ASSLTLASYEQY
TRBV7-2,TRBJ1-2,12,ASSLGPANYGYT
TRBV7-2,TRBJ1-2,11,ASSLPGLGSYT
TRBV4-1,TRBJ2-1,13,ASSQLLTGEDEQF
TRBV28,TRBJ2-5,13,ASSSGQGALETQY
TRBV7-9,TRBJ2-1,12,ASSLVWGSDEQF
TRBV24-1,TRBJ1-1,12,ATRDRGRETEAF
TRBV6-6,TRBJ2-7,12,ASSGSVRAYEQY
TRBV3-1,TRBJ2-1,13,ASSLQTGTRNEQF
TRBV20-1,TRBJ2-5,7,SARETQY
TRBV27,TRBJ2-1,12,ASKSSGAYNEQF
TRBV18,TRBJ2-5,15,ASSPPGQGAWGETQY
TRBV7-8,TRBJ2-2,14,ASSGPGLAFTGELF
TRBV29-1,TRBJ2-1,11,SVRGGVVNEQF
TRBV28,TRBJ1-2,11,ASSKGQNYGYT
TRBV6-5,TRBJ2-7,14,ASSYSTTVPLYEQY
TRBV4-1,TRBJ2-4,12,ASSQIRVEDIQY
TRBV19,TRBJ2-3,14,ASSSASSGSLDTQY
TRBV7-9,TRBJ2-2,14,ASSLANRLATGELF
TRBV28,TRBJ2-5,11,ASSFVVQETQY
TRBV19,TRBJ1-1,11,ASSIREGGEAF
TRBV5-6,TRBJ1-2,12,ASVKRGSAPSWT
TRBV5-1,TRBJ1-2,10,ASSSDSYGYT
TRBV5-1,TRBJ1-4,14,ASSLGVTGTNEKLF
TRBV15,TRBJ2-7,12,ATSWDRGQYEQY
TRBV20-1,TRBJ2-1,11,SVPSDRENEQF
TRBV20-1,TRBJ2-7,13,SASPAGVNFYEQY
TRBV27,TRBJ2-3,15,ACSPLFVGASTDTQY
TRBV5-5,TRBJ2-7,12,ASSSWGDSYEQY
TRBV28,TRBJ2-3,13,ASSFSQGNYYTQY
TRBV10-2,TRBJ1-2,11,ASSAGSAYGYT
TRBV20-1,TRBJ1-5,9,SASRNQPQH
TRBV4-2,TRBJ1-2,12,ASSQDRGQGGYT
TRBV14,TRBJ2-6,16,ASSHWTGRLGGANVLT
TRBV6-2/TRBV6-3,TRBJ2-5,12,ASSTTGNGETQY
TRBV10-3,TRBJ2-1,12,AAKTGGSYNEQF
TRBV7-2,TRBJ2-7,15,ASSLWPPGTGTYEQY
TRBV25-1,TRBJ1-1,12,ASSDTGVNTEAF
TRBV20-1,TRBJ2-1,12,SAHYRGHDNEQF
TRBV21-1,TRBJ1-5,14,ASSKLAGGDDQPQH
TRBV6-5,TRBJ2-2,10,ASSYSGGELF
TRBV3-1,TRBJ1-3,12,ASSQAGLGYTIY
TRBV5-6,TRBJ1-2,13,ASSPPGQGAYGYT
TRBV7-9,TRBJ2-3,11,ASRRTDTDTQY
TRBV9,TRBJ2-7,16,ASSVAHSPGLAPYEQY
TRBV3-1,TRBJ2-1,12,ASSQDGVADEQF